This T cell receptor (beta chain) appears in the sequencing data of a study of blood T cell repertoires in COVID-19. Study at large: Acute and convalescent COVID-19 specimens originated in the United States, Italy and Spain. T cells, B-cell-depleted T cells, or PBMCs supplied cDNA or gDNA.

A Seattle source enrolled patients during active infection and followed them longitudinally. This CDR3 is built from 13 residues. From germline, CDR1 is MDHEN and CDR2 SYDVKM. V was shortened by 7 bases and J by 9 bases, with 16 bases between the two germline ends. Original processing notes: Amplification of reference gene primers provided the estimated nucleated cell counts. Libraries were prepared by immunoSEQ multiplex PCR; TCRdb keeps only in-frame clonotypes and omits some of them. From that table come the V and J calls and clone size; the DNA was used to work out D and trimming. The table has 200,000 to 250,000 clones, about four fifths seen once.

The chain joins TRBV28 to TRBJ2-1, with D hard to call. Sequencing input: peripheral blood. The source of this sequence is a woman aged 80 or older with COVID-19, enrolled during active disease. CDR3: CASNLRYLGEQFF. CDR3 coding DNA: TGTGCCAGCAACCTGCGGTATCTTGGTGAGCAGTTCTTC.